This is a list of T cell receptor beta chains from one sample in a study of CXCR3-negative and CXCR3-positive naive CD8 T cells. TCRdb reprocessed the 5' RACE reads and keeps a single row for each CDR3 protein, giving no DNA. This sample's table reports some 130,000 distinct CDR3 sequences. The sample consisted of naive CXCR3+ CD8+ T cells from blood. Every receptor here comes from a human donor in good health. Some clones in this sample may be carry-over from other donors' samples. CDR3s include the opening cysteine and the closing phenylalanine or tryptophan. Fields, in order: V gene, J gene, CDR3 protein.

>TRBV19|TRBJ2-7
CASSIRASGDEQYF
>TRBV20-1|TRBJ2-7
CSARGRTLYYEQYF
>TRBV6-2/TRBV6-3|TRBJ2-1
CASSYGNEQFF
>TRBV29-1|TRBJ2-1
CSVETGDGSNEQFF
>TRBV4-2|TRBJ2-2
CASSQPTGELFF
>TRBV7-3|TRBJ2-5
CASSFGQAPFVETQYF
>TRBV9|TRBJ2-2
CASSVGGVGGELFF
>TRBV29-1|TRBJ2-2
CSVWDPTNTGELFF
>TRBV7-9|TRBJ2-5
CASSLGLSETQYF
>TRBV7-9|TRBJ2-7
CASSPPLGQATYEQYF
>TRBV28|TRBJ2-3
CASSVSTAPADTQYF
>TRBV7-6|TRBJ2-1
CASSNPGTDLNNEQFF
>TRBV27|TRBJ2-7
CASSLAGGWVEQYF
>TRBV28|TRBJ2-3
CASSLVTILGSYPTDTQYF
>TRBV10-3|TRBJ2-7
CAISVAGPFYEQYF
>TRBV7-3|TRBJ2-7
CASSLTGSEQYF
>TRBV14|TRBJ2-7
CASSQDGDPYEQYF
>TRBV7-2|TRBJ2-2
CASSFFSSTGELFF
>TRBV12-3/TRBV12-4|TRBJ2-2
CASSSDRDYTGELFF
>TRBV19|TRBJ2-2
CASSIATGGGGTGELFF
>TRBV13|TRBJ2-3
CASNQQGTSTDTQYF
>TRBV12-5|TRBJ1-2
CASGPTGGYGYTF
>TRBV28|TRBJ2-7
CASSLAGPGAYEQYF
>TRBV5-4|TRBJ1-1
CASSLGQALTEAFF
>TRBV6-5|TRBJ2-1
CASSYGTSTYNEQFF
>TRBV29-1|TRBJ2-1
CSVKDDYTYNEQFF
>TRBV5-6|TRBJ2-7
CASSLALGQGVYEQYF
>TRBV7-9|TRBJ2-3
CASSLVNPAADTQYF
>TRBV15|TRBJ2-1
CATSRAVLARYNEQLF
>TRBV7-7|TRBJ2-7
CASSPGTGWSYEQYF
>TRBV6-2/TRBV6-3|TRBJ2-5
CASSFVDTVGETQYF
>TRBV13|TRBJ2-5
CASSLTSGTQYF
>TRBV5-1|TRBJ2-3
CASDQGHDTDTQYF
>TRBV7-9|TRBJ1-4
CASSSLRDATNEKLFF
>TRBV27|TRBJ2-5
CASSLGLAGGSEETQYF
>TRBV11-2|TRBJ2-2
CASSSGTGNPNTGELFF
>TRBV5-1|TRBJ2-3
CASSPGLAGGSTDTQYF
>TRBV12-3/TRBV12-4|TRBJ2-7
CASSYRGQYLEQYF
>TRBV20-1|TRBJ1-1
CSARVQGVHTEAFF
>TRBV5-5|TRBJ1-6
CASSLGGQGSSPLHF
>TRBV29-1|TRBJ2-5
CSVEPLGLAGAQETQYF
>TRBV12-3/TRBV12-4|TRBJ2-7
CASSRLISYEQYF